Below are 22 T cell receptor beta chains sequenced from a single sample in a study of blood T cell repertoires in COVID-19. Here immunoSEQ multiplex PCR was the method, and the copy in TCRdb shows in-frame clones only, minus some. Of about 280,000 clones in the sample, 89% were seen once. The specimen sequenced was peripheral blood. These TCRs come from a woman in her 40s who had recovered from COVID-19.

The chain employs TRBV2 and TRBJ2-2; TRBD1 is a possible D gene (6 bases). Germline values: CDR1 SNHLY, CDR2 FYNNEI. Trimming removed 6 bases from V and 5 bases from J, with 10 bases in between. There are 13 residues in the CDR3. The CDR3 sequence: CASSGQTTGELFF. The CDR3, as DNA: TGTGCCAGCAGCGGACAGACTACCGGGGAGCTGTTTTTT.

The chain employs TRBV30 and TRBJ2-6; unclear D gene. Germline loops: CDR1 GTSNPN, CDR2 SVGIG (reference sequence). Trimming left V 2 bases short and J 0 bases short, with 17 bases between. The CDR3 loop spans 18 amino acids. The CDR3 sequence is CAWSSVGLFLSGANVLTF. The CDR3 DNA follows: TGTGCCTGGAGTTCGGTGGGCCTTTTCCTCTCTGGGGCCAACGTCCTGACTTTC.

The V gene is TRBV27, the J gene TRBJ2-7, with 14 bases lining up with TRBD2. CDR1 and CDR2 (germline): MNHEY, SMNVEV (reference sequence). The CDR3 runs to 16 residues. The trim removed 4 bases at V and 5 bases at J, leaving 7 bases unmatched. CDR3 coding DNA: TGTGCCAGCAGTTCCCTCGGACTAGCGGGAGGAGACGAGCAGTACTTC. Translating gives CASSSLGLAGGDEQYF.

The chain carries TRBV20-1 and TRBJ2-3; TRBD2 matches at 13 bases. After removal of 3 bases from V and 4 bases from J, the junction contained 4 bases not matched to a gene. CDR3 size: 15 residues. Germline V gene data show CDR1 as DFQATT and CDR2 as SNEGSKA (reference sequence). CDR3 DNA: TGCAGTGCTAGTTGGACTAGCGGGAGTCCAGATACGCAGTATTTT. Translating gives CSASWTSGSPDTQYF.

The V and J genes are TRBV12-5 and TRBJ2-5; tentative D call: TRBD1 (7 bases). The V gene's germline CDR1 is LGHNT and CDR2 FRNRAP. The germline V and J ends were trimmed by 8 bases and 9 bases, with 31 bases remaining between them. This CDR3 has 17 residues. The CDR3 region has the DNA TGTGCTAGTTGGCAGGGGGGACCAAGAGACCCAGTAGGGGCCCAGTACTTC. It specifies CASWQGGPRDPVGAQYF.

This chain uses TRBV5-1 with TRBJ2-7; TRBD2 matches at 11 bases. The junction had 14 bases not matched to a gene; V was cut back by 0 bases and J by 0 bases. Germline lookup yields CDR1 SGHRS and CDR2 YFSETQ. The CDR3 spans 20 residues. CDR3 coding DNA: TGCGCCAGCAGCTTGGTGGGTAGCGGGAGGGCAACTCAGAGCTCCTACGAGCAGTACTTC. Encoded protein: CASSLVGSGRATQSSYEQYF.

V usage is TRBV3-1 (or the pseudogene TRBV3-2) and J usage is TRBJ2-2; D is unclear. The CDR3 loop spans 14 amino acids. CDR1 LGHDT and CDR2 YNNKEL come from the germline V gene (reference sequence). Trimming shortened V by 7 bases and J by 2 bases, and 11 bases separated the two germline ends. The CDR3 reads CASTRSVNTGELFF. The CDR3 DNA sequence: TGTGCCAGCACTCGGAGCGTAAACACCGGGGAGCTGTTTTTT.

The chain employs TRBV10-3 and TRBJ1-5; TRBD1 agrees at 9 bases. CDR1 ENHRY and CDR2 SYGVKD come from the germline V gene. CDR3 size: 13 residues. The CDR3 spells CAYGQGIDQPQHF. CDR3 DNA sequence: TGTGCATATGGACAGGGGATCGATCAGCCCCAGCATTTT.

This chain connects TRBV11-2 to TRBJ2-3; 13 bases fit TRBD2. The J segment lost 1 base and the V segment lost 4 bases, leaving 11 bases of the junction unmatched. The V gene's germline CDR1 is SGHAT and CDR2 FQNNGV. There are 19 residues in the CDR3. The CDR3 loop reads CASSSPLAGGLFGTDTQYF. CDR3 DNA sequence: TGTGCCAGCAGCTCCCCACTAGCGGGAGGGCTGTTTGGCACAGATACGCAGTATTTT.

The gene calls are TRBV25-1 and TRBJ2-5; 7 nucleotides match TRBD1. The CDR3 has 16 amino acids. V was pared by 1 base and J by 1 base, with 6 bases of the junction left unmatched. Germline V lookup: CDR1 MGHDK, CDR2 SYGVNS. CDR3 nucleotides: TGTGCCAGCAGTGAATTCAGGGGGATCCCCCAAGAGACCCAGTACTTC. It is translated as CASSEFRGIPQETQYF. Drawing the rest from reference TRBV25-1 and TRBJ2-5, the complete variable domain is EADIYQTPRYLVIGTGKKITLECSQTMGHDKMYWYQQDPGMELHLIHYSYGVNSTEKGDLSSESTVSRIRTEHFPLTLESARPSHTSQYLCASSEFRGIPQETQYFGPGTRLLVL.

The chain is built from TRBV9 and TRBJ1-2, with 7 nucleotides matching TRBD1. After removal of 0 bases from V and 2 bases from J, the junction contained 7 bases not matched to a gene. Looked up from germline, CDR1 is SGDLS and CDR2 is YYNGEE. The CDR3 extends over 16 amino acids. The CDR3 here is CASSVGAGGQNYGYTF. The CDR3 bases are TGTGCCAGCAGCGTAGGCGCGGGGGGACAGAACTATGGCTACACCTTC.

As concerns this clone: The sample holds other DNA sequences that translate to the same CDR3. V gene TRBV2 combines with J gene TRBJ2-1; 7 bases are shared with TRBD2. The V and J ends lost 2 bases and 3 bases, in that order; junction bases with no gene match: 1. The CDR3 covers 14 residues. Germline V CDR1 and CDR2: SNHLY, FYNNEI. Here the CDR3 reads CASSELAGYNEQFF. For the CDR3, the DNA is TGTGCCAGCAGTGAATTAGCGGGCTACAATGAGCAGTTCTTC.

V gene TRBV29-1 combines with J gene TRBJ2-5; TRBD1 matches at 9 bases. The V gene's germline CDR1 is SQVTM and CDR2 ANQGSEA. The CDR3 totals 12 residues. Trimming at V came to 2 bases and at J to 10 bases, leaving 5 bases not matched to a gene. This chain's CDR3 is CSVERGDRDQYF. As DNA, the CDR3 is TGCAGCGTTGAAAGGGGGGACAGGGACCAGTACTTC.

This rearrangement joins TRBV24-1 to TRBJ2-2; 9 nucleotides line up with TRBD1. CDR1 and CDR2 from the germline V gene are KGHDR and SFDVKD. The CDR3 has 17 amino acids. Trimming cost V 6 bases and J 4 bases; bases outside gene matches: 11. CDR3 sequence reads: CATSSGQGIIGTGELFF. For the CDR3, the DNA is TGTGCCACCAGTTCCGGACAGGGGATAATCGGCACCGGGGAGCTGTTTTTT.

This sequence joins TRBV21-1 and TRBJ2-1; the tabulated D call, TRBD2, remains unverified against the DNA. TRBV21-1 is a known pseudogene. CDR3 length: 16 residues. The CDR3, as DNA: TGTGCCAGCAGCAAAGTAGCGGGAGGGCTATGCGATGAGCAGTTCTTC. It yields the protein CASSKVAGGLCDEQFF.

The chain joins TRBV3-1 (or the pseudogene TRBV3-2) to TRBJ1-2; no clear D gene. Germline CDR1 and CDR2: LGHDT and YNNKEL (reference sequence). The germline V and J ends were trimmed by 5 bases and 6 bases, with 16 bases remaining between them. CDR3 size: 14 residues. CDR3 in DNA: TGTGCCAGCAGCGCCACGGGAGGATTTGATGGCTACACCTTC. It translates to CASSATGGFDGYTF.

V is TRBV11-2 and J is TRBJ2-1; 8 bases map to TRBD2. Germline CDR1 is SGHAT and CDR2 is FQNNGV. V lost 3 bases to trimming and J lost 7 bases; unmatched junction nucleotides: 11. This CDR3 is built from 16 residues. CDR3 coding DNA: TGTGCCAGCAGCTTCTCTACGGGAGGGCCTGGAAATGAGCAGTTCTTC. This translates into CASSFSTGGPGNEQFF.

This clone was picked up one time. The chain employs TRBV3-1 (or the pseudogene TRBV3-2) and TRBJ2-7; TRBD1 matches at 11 bases. The CDR3 is made up of 15 amino acids. Germline CDR1 LGHDT, CDR2 YNNKEL (reference sequence). V shed 2 bases, J shed 7 bases, and the junction held 7 bases outside the gene matches. CDR3 region: CASSQTGQGVREQYF. The CDR3 region has the DNA TGTGCCAGCAGCCAAACGGGACAGGGGGTTCGGGAGCAGTACTTC.

J is TRBJ1-1 and V is TRBV19; 12 bases are shared with TRBD1. The CDR3 covers 17 residues. V trimming: 7 bases; J trimming: 4 bases; junction bases outside the gene matches: 13. Germline V CDR1 and CDR2: LNHDA, SQIVND (reference sequence). The DNA of the CDR3 is TGTGCCAGTAATTACCGGGACAGGGGGCTTGGCGGCACTGAAGCTTTCTTT. Translation gives CASNYRDRGLGGTEAFF. Full variable domain (remainder filled in from reference TRBV19 and TRBJ1-1): DGGITQSPKYLFRKEGQNVTLSCEQNLNHDAMYWYRQDPGQGLRLIYYSQIVNDFQKGDIAEGYSVSREKKESFPLTVTSAQKNPTAFYLCASNYRDRGLGGTEAFFGQGTRLTVV.

On this clone itself: This specimen includes other DNA sequences encoding the same CDR3. J is TRBJ2-7 and V is TRBV18, with TRBD1 matching 8 bases. CDR1 is KGHSH and CDR2 is LQKENI in the germline V gene. The CDR3 loop spans 14 amino acids. Trimming took 6 bases from V and 0 from J; bases not matched to a gene: 4. The CDR3 loop reads CASSPTGVSYEQYF. CDR3 in DNA: TGTGCCAGCTCCCCGACAGGGGTCTCCTACGAGCAGTACTTC.

V and J are TRBV18 and TRBJ1-2; D is undetermined. The CDR3 covers 13 residues. Germline V gene lookup returns CDR1 KGHSH and CDR2 LQKENI. With 2 bases removed from V and 4 bases from J, the gap between germline ends came to 8 bases. The CDR3, as DNA: TGTGCCAGCTCACCATCGTCCTTCTATGGCTACACCTTC. Encoded protein: CASSPSSFYGYTF.

The V call is TRBV10-1, the J call TRBJ2-1; 8 positions match TRBD2. Germline V gene lookup returns CDR1 WNHNN and CDR2 SYGVQD (reference sequence). The CDR3 length is 14 residues. With 6 bases clipped from V and 3 bases from J, the junction kept 4 bases outside the gene matches. The CDR3 is CASRSGRHYNEQFF. In nucleotides, the CDR3 is TGCGCCAGCAGGAGCGGGAGACACTACAATGAGCAGTTCTTC.